The 27 T cell receptor beta chains below come from one sample, sequenced in a study of T-cell reconstitution after alpha-beta-depleted transplantation in children. TCRbeta library construction was performed incorporating unique molecular identifiers. TCRdb redid the calling of the PCR reads with MiXCR, one entry per CDR3 protein. The sample has approximately 400,000 distinct CDR3 sequences; 16% are singletons. The sequencing used PBMCs, mostly from graft donor cells, collected 360 days after TCRalphabeta/CD19-depleted stem cell transplant. The receptors here all came from a boy under two years old who had a stem cell transplant for Wiskott-Aldrich syndrome, so the T cells may come from the graft donor.

J is TRBJ1-2 and V is TRBV20-1, with a tentative D call TRBD1 (5 bases). V was trimmed by 5 bases and J by 2 bases, leaving 9 bases between them. CDR1 is DFQATT, CDR2 SNEGSKA, per germline (reference sequence). The CDR3 has 12 amino acids. Here the CDR3 DNA reads TGCAGTGCTGGGACGGCGAACTATGGCTACACCTTC. It yields the protein CSAGTANYGYTF.

V is TRBV7-2 and J is TRBJ2-2; D gene unclear. The V gene's germline CDR1 is SGHTA and CDR2 FQGNSA. Trimming stripped 7 bases from V and 11 bases from J, with 17 bases between. The CDR3 sequence is 13 residues long. The CDR3 sequence is CASTRTRALELFF. The CDR3 DNA follows: TGTGCCAGCACCCGGACGCGAGCCTTAGAGCTGTTTTTT.

The sample holds a few counts of this clonotype. This chain links TRBV9 with TRBJ2-1, with TRBD1 identical over 9 bases. The CDR3 totals 16 residues. V lost 0 bases to trimming and J lost 5 bases; unmatched junction nucleotides: 6. Germline V gives CDR1 SGDLS, CDR2 YYNGEE. The CDR3 reads CASSVARDRANNEQFF. The CDR3 DNA follows: TGTGCCAGCAGCGTAGCTAGGGACAGGGCCAACAATGAGCAGTTCTTC.

This clonotype showed up just a few times. The CDR3 region has the DNA TGCGCCAGCAGCTTGCTGGGTTCAGATACGCAGTATTTT. Translating gives CASSLLGSDTQYF. The V gene is TRBV5-1, the J gene TRBJ2-3; D is undetermined. Trimming pared 1 base from V and 4 bases from J, leaving 7 bases between. The CDR3 runs 13 residues. Per the germline V gene, CDR1 is SGHRS and CDR2 is YFSETQ.

The table lists this clonotype with many counts. The chain employs TRBV2 and TRBJ2-7, with a weak D call TRBD1 (5 bases). Germline CDR1 and CDR2: SNHLY and FYNNEI. V was shortened by 3 bases and J by 3 bases, with 15 bases between the two germline ends. CDR3 length equals 15 residues. The CDR3 bases are TGTGCCAGCAGTGAGAAGGGGCTAGTGTACTACGAGCAGTACTTC. It translates to CASSEKGLVYYEQYF.

This clonotype was observed many times. J is TRBJ2-7 and V is TRBV4-3; tentative D call: TRBD2 (6 bases). The length of the CDR3 is 16 residues. Trimming shortened V by 0 bases and J by 3 bases, and 15 bases separated the two germline ends. Germline lookup yields CDR1 LGHNA and CDR2 YSLEER. The CDR3 reads CASSQDGGKGGYEQYF. In nucleotides, the CDR3 is TGCGCCAGCAGCCAAGATGGGGGGAAGGGCGGCTACGAGCAGTACTTC.

This clonotype was picked up a small number of times. The J gene is TRBJ2-3, the V gene TRBV29-1; no firm D call. Between the trimmed V and J ends, which lost 2 bases and 4 bases, there was a span of 10 bases. Germline V gene lookup returns CDR1 SQVTM and CDR2 ANQGSEA. The length of the CDR3 is 13 residues. The CDR3 region is CSVELVAADTQYF. CDR3 DNA: TGCAGCGTTGAACTAGTGGCTGCAGATACGCAGTATTTT.

This clonotype came up a few times. This chain's CDR3 is CASSLRGDFAYEQYF. The CDR3 nucleotides read TGCGCCAGCAGCTTAAGAGGAGATTTCGCCTACGAGCAGTACTTC. The gene calls are TRBV5-1 and TRBJ2-7; D gene ambiguous. This CDR3 is built from 15 residues. V was clipped by 2 bases and J by 2 bases, with 14 bases between them. Germline values: CDR1 SGHRS, CDR2 YFSETQ.

This chain uses TRBV20-1 with TRBJ2-1; TRBD1 is a possible D gene (5 bases). This CDR3 spans 16 amino acids. The V gene lost 0 bases and the J gene lost 2 bases, with 14 bases spanning the gap. The germline V gene has CDR1 DFQATT and CDR2 SNEGSKA (reference sequence). This CDR3 reads CSARDSFAGPYNEQFF. As DNA, the CDR3 is TGCAGTGCTAGAGATAGTTTCGCAGGGCCCTACAATGAGCAGTTCTTC.

The V gene is TRBV18, the J gene TRBJ2-7, with D maybe TRBD2 (6 bases). V was clipped by 2 bases and J by 7 bases, with 18 bases between them. Germline CDR1 and CDR2: KGHSH and LQKENI. The CDR3 is 15 residues long. CDR3 DNA sequence: TGTGCCAGCTCACCAAGGGAGGCTGTTGGTACGGAGCAGTACTTC. Encoded protein: CASSPREAVGTEQYF. Complete variable domain (other parts from reference TRBV18 and TRBJ2-7): NAGVMQNPRHLVRRRGQEARLRCSPMKGHSHVYWYRQLPEEGLKFMVYLQKENIIDESGMPKERFSAEFPKEGPSILRIQQVVRGDSAAYFCASSPREAVGTEQYFGPGTRLTVT.

This clonotype was recorded a few times. This chain uses TRBV12-3 or TRBV12-4 with TRBJ2-1, with 8 bases lining up with TRBD2. Losses at the gene ends were 6 bases for V and 6 bases for J; bases not matched to a gene: 10. The CDR3 is made up of 15 amino acids. The CDR3 protein is CASRGGRPRTNEQFF. DNA of the CDR3: TGTGCCAGCAGGGGCGGGAGGCCTCGGACCAATGAGCAGTTCTTC.

V and J are TRBV10-3 and TRBJ2-1; 13 nucleotides agree with TRBD2. This CDR3 has 16 amino acids. The V gene's germline CDR1 is ENHRY and CDR2 SYGVKD. V lost 4 bases, J lost 4 bases, and 4 bases stayed unmatched. In DNA form, the CDR3 reads TGTGCCATCAGTGGGACTAGCGGGGGCCTTTACAATGAGCAGTTCTTC. Translating it yields CAISGTSGGLYNEQFF.

This clonotype was picked up a small number of times. The chain links TRBV29-1 to TRBJ2-2; D might be TRBD2 (5 bases). In germline, CDR1 is SQVTM, CDR2 ANQGSEA. The CDR3 has 15 residues. The V gene lost 4 bases and the J gene lost 5 bases, with 17 bases spanning the gap. The chain's CDR3 is CSVAWAPPGTGELFF. For the CDR3, the DNA is TGCAGCGTTGCGTGGGCCCCCCCGGGAACCGGGGAGCTGTTTTTT.

The gene calls are TRBV27 and TRBJ2-7; 11 bases are shared with TRBD1. The CDR3 covers 14 residues. From germline, CDR1 is MNHEY and CDR2 SMNVEV (reference sequence). The V and J ends lost 8 bases and 7 bases, in that order; junction bases with no gene match: 10. The CDR3 is CASAHRTGGREQYF. DNA for the CDR3: TGTGCCAGCGCGCACCGGACAGGGGGCAGGGAGCAGTACTTC.

On this clonotype itself: The junction does not match germline at one end; this may be a read error. The chain combines TRBV7-2 with TRBJ2-7; D not resolved. There are 14 residues in the CDR3. Germline CDR1 SGHTA, CDR2 FQGNSA. CDR3: CAISLRQAAYEQYF. The CDR3 nucleotides read TGTGCCATCAGCTTACGGCAGGCCGCCTACGAGCAGTACTTC.

This clonotype was found a few times. The gene calls are TRBV4-3 and TRBJ1-1; D perhaps matches TRBD1 (5 bases). V dropped 1 base and J dropped 0 bases, with 9 bases sitting between them. Looked up from germline, CDR1 is LGHNA and CDR2 is YSLEER. CDR3 length equals 15 residues. The CDR3 spells CASSQGPGLNTEAFF. The CDR3 DNA reads as TGCGCCAGCAGCCAAGGGCCGGGACTGAACACTGAAGCTTTCTTT.

This clonotype was picked up a small number of times. The chain is built from TRBV4-3 and TRBJ2-1; 14 bases agree with TRBD2. With V trimmed by 1 base and J by 6 bases, 5 bases remained unmatched. This CDR3 has 17 amino acids. Per the germline V gene, CDR1 is LGHNA and CDR2 is YSLEER. The CDR3 region is CASSQVTSGRAGNEQFF. CDR3 nucleotides: TGCGCCAGCAGCCAAGTGACTAGCGGGAGGGCGGGCAATGAGCAGTTCTTC.

The chain recombines TRBV20-1 with TRBJ2-3, with D maybe TRBD1 (6 bases). CDR3 length equals 15 residues. Germline V gene sequence: CDR1 DFQATT, CDR2 SNEGSKA (reference sequence). V was trimmed by 2 bases and J by 2 bases, leaving 14 bases between them. The CDR3 region is CSARTMTGFTDTQYF. DNA for the CDR3: TGCAGTGCTAGAACTATGACAGGTTTCACAGATACGCAGTATTTT.

This clonotype came up many times. CDR3 sequence: CASTVTGKRTEAFF. The CDR3 DNA sequence: TGTGCCAGCACCGTGACAGGCAAAAGGACTGAAGCTTTCTTT. V usage is TRBV12-3 or TRBV12-4 and J usage is TRBJ1-1; the D gene is possibly TRBD1 (6 bases). V lost 7 bases and J 5 bases, leaving 17 bases between the germline ends. The CDR3 totals 14 residues.

In DNA, the CDR3 is TGTGCCAGCAGTTTATTCCCAGATGGGGGGCTGCGGAACGAGCAGTACTTC. Its translation is CASSLFPDGGLRNEQYF. The chain links TRBV12-3 or TRBV12-4 to TRBJ2-7; D tentatively fits TRBD1 or TRBD2 (6 bases each). Trimming shortened V by 2 bases and J by 5 bases, and 22 bases separated the two germline ends. There are 17 residues in the CDR3.

The chain is built from TRBV27 and TRBJ2-1; 7 positions agree with TRBD1. The trim removed 7 bases at V and 5 bases at J, leaving 8 bases unmatched. This CDR3 is built from 14 residues. Germline CDR1 is MNHEY and CDR2 is SMNVEV (reference sequence). CDR3 region: CASKVGTANNEQFF. The CDR3 DNA is TGTGCCAGCAAGGTGGGGACAGCTAACAATGAGCAGTTCTTC.

The chain recombines TRBV30 with TRBJ2-3; 8 positions agree with TRBD1. The CDR3 totals 14 residues. The germline gives CDR1 GTSNPN, CDR2 SVGIG (reference sequence). The junction had 5 bases not matched to a gene; V was cut back by 3 bases and J by 3 bases. The CDR3 DNA reads as TGTGCCTGGAGCCAGGGGGCTGGGACAGATACGCAGTATTTT. It specifies CAWSQGAGTDTQYF. Full variable domain (remainder filled in from reference TRBV30 and TRBJ2-3): SQTIHQWPATLVQPVGSPLSLECTVEGTSNPNLYWYRQAAGRGLQLLFYSVGIGQISSEVPQNLSASRPQDRQFILSSKKLLLSDSGFYLCAWSQGAGTDTQYFGPGTRLTVL.

This clonotype was counted a few times. The chain carries TRBV7-4 and TRBJ2-3; TRBD2 matches 15 bases. Germline-derived CDR1 and CDR2 are SGHVT and SQSDAQ. With 1 base clipped from V and 0 bases from J, the junction kept 20 bases outside the gene matches. The CDR3 is 24 residues long. This CDR3 is CASSLVAVSPGTSGRRPSTDTQYF. The DNA for the CDR3 is TGTGCCAGCAGCTTAGTAGCCGTGAGCCCCGGGACTAGCGGGAGGCGACCTAGCACAGATACGCAGTATTTT.

Many counts were recorded for this clonotype. J is TRBJ2-1 and V is TRBV20-1, with 9 bases matching TRBD2. V lost 4 bases to trimming and J lost 5 bases; unmatched junction nucleotides: 9. The CDR3 has 15 amino acids. CDR1 DFQATT and CDR2 SNEGSKA come from the germline V gene (reference sequence). CDR3 protein: CSATPGTSTDNEQFF. Written as DNA, the CDR3 is TGCAGTGCTACCCCCGGGACTAGCACAGACAATGAGCAGTTCTTC.

The chain couples TRBV18 to TRBJ2-7; D might be TRBD1 (6 bases). The CDR3 runs to 13 residues. V lost 6 bases to trimming and J lost 3 bases, with 12 bases between them. From germline, CDR1 is KGHSH and CDR2 LQKENI. The CDR3 bases are TGTGCCAGCTCGCTCGGGACATTCTACGAGCAGTACTTC. Translating gives CASSLGTFYEQYF.

This clonotype was detected many times. This sequence joins TRBV2 and TRBJ2-3; 9 bases align to TRBD2. The V gene's germline CDR1 is SNHLY and CDR2 FYNNEI. There are 18 residues in the CDR3. V dropped 5 bases and J dropped 4; count of bases not matched to a gene: 16. This chain's CDR3 is CASSYFSGGDLGADTQYF. As DNA, the CDR3 is TGTGCCAGCAGTTACTTTAGCGGGGGAGACCTCGGAGCAGATACGCAGTATTTT. The full variable domain, with the rest looked up from reference TRBV2 and TRBJ2-3, is EPEVTQTPSHQVTQMGQEVILRCVPISNHLYFYWYRQILGQKVEFLVSFYNNEISEKSEIFDDQFSVERPDGSNFTLKIRSTKLEDSAMYFCASSYFSGGDLGADTQYFGPGTRLTVL.

This clonotype was observed a handful of times. The V and J genes are TRBV7-8 and TRBJ2-1; 8 bases are shared with TRBD1. Trimming cost V 5 bases and J 7 bases; bases outside gene matches: 4. This CDR3 has 13 amino acids. Germline V gives CDR1 SGHVS, CDR2 FQNEAQ. The CDR3 coding sequence is TGTGCCAGCAGCAGATACAGGGGGAATGAGCAGTTCTTC. Protein product: CASSRYRGNEQFF.